This T cell receptor beta chain emerged from a study of OX40 agonist ivuxolimab in advanced cancers. This clone was seen a single time. Profiled with immunoSEQ multiplex PCR; TCRdb holds only in-frame clones, not every one. The sample includes over 45,000 clones, 79% of them seen just once. The receptor comes from an adult with an advanced solid tumor such as melanoma, head and neck, liver or kidney cancer. Sequenced material: CD4+ or CD8+ T cells sorted from blood, taken in a trial of the OX40 agonist ivuxolimab.

DNA of the CDR3: TGTGCCAGCAGCTTGGTCCAGGGAATTAATGAAAAACTGTTTTTT. Translating it yields CASSLVQGINEKLFF. This chain links TRBV5-5 with TRBJ1-4, with D possibly TRBD1 on 5 matching bases. The CDR3 totals 15 residues. Trimming pared 0 bases from V and 4 bases from J, leaving 10 bases between. Germline V lookup: CDR1 SGHKS, CDR2 YYEKEE (reference sequence).